Each of the 27 T cell receptor beta chains below was sequenced from the same sample in a study of tumor and adjacent non-tumor tissue in lung cancer (dated by TCRdb to 2017 to 2018). Library creation used multiplex PCR. The data were produced on an Illumina HiSeq 2500. TCRbeta libraries were constructed through three rounds of nested PCR with primers (Table S4) according to protocols modified from ARM-PCR. The raw public data were reprocessed by TCRdb itself: fastp quality trimming at Q25, MiXCR clonotype calling, in-frame beta chains only. Entries are consolidated by CDR3 protein sequence, retaining the most common genes and DNA. The table for this sample lists about 85,000 distinct CDR3 sequences; 61% of them were counted only once. Roughly 14% of the sample is held by the ten biggest clonotypes. RNA was isolated from bulk, unsorted tissue, and RNA quality was assessed with a NanoDrop ND-1000 and an Agilent 2100.

Sequenced input: lung tumor tissue. The receptors shown here come from a man in his sixties or seventies with non-small cell lung cancer.

About this clonotype: One base away lies a much larger clone, so this may be a sequencing read error. The rearrangement links TRBV28 to TRBJ2-1; no reliable D call. Trimming took 3 bases from V and 6 from J, leaving 15 bases between them. Germline V CDR1 and CDR2: MDHEN, SYDVKM. There are 15 residues in the CDR3. The CDR3 DNA reads as TGTGCCAGCAGTTTTTCCGTGACTCGGGCCAATGAGCAGTTCTTC. It is translated as CASSFSVTRANEQFF.

For this clonotype: A clone one base away is much larger, so this may be a read error. The conserved phenylalanine or tryptophan is not found at the CDR3 terminus, so this likely reflects a read error. The chain links TRBV7-9 to TRBJ2-1; 9 bases agree with TRBD2. Germline CDR1 SEHNR, CDR2 FQNEAQ (reference sequence). The V segment lost 3 bases and the J segment 9 bases; nucleotides outside the gene matches: 9. The CDR3 runs to 15 residues. CDR3 sequence reads: CASSLGLGGGGEQFY. The DNA of the CDR3 is TGTGCCAGCAGCTTGGGACTAGGCGGGGGGGGTGAGCAGTTCTAC.

The V call is TRBV13, the J call TRBJ2-7, with D hard to call. Per the germline V gene, CDR1 is PRHDT and CDR2 is FYEKMQ (reference sequence). V was trimmed by 1 base and J by 6 bases, leaving 16 bases between them. The CDR3 length is 15 residues. The CDR3 here is CASSLDRLVGSEQYF. DNA of the CDR3: TGTGCCAGCAGCTTAGACCGGTTGGTCGGCAGCGAGCAGTACTTC.

V gene TRBV7-9 combines with J gene TRBJ2-2; D call uncertain. Trimming took 7 bases from V and 9 from J, leaving 18 bases between them. Germline V gene lookup returns CDR1 SEHNR and CDR2 FQNEAQ (reference sequence). This CDR3 contains 14 residues. The CDR3 loop reads CASNSFRTAWELFF. For the CDR3, the DNA is TGTGCCAGCAACTCATTCAGAACGGCCTGGGAGCTGTTTTTT.

In its sample, this clonotype was seen once. A much larger clone differs by one base, so this may be a read error. The CDR3 sequence is CASSRSNLSGKLFF. In nucleotides, the CDR3 is TGTGCCAGCAGCCGTTCGAACTTGAGTGGAAAACTGTTTTTT. The gene calls are TRBV6-6 and TRBJ1-4; no reliable D call. CDR1 is MNHNY and CDR2 is SVGAGI in the germline V gene (reference sequence). Trimming pared 6 bases from V and 10 bases from J, leaving 18 bases between. The CDR3 consists of 14 residues.

The table lists this clonotype with a count of one. V gene TRBV28 combines with J gene TRBJ1-5; possibly TRBD1 for D (6 bases). This CDR3 is 15 amino acids long. The germline V and J ends were trimmed by 3 bases and 4 bases, with 13 bases remaining between them. Germline V gives CDR1 MDHEN, CDR2 SYDVKM. CDR3 coding DNA: TGTGCCAGCAGTTTCAGGATTCAGGGGAATCAGCCCCAGCATTTT. Its protein is CASSFRIQGNQPQHF. The whole variable domain, remainder taken from reference TRBV28 and TRBJ1-5, is DVKVTQSSRYLVKRTGEKVFLECVQDMDHENMFWYRQDPGLGLRLIYFSYDVKMKEKGDIPEGYSVSREKKERFSLILESASTNQTSMYLCASSFRIQGNQPQHFGDGTRLSIL.

This clonotype has only a few counts. One end of the junction varies from germline; a read error may be responsible. The J gene is TRBJ1-1, the V gene TRBV6-5; no firm D call. Germline V lookup: CDR1 MNHEY, CDR2 SVGAGI. The CDR3 is 13 amino acids. The CDR3 DNA follows: TGTACCAGCAGTCCTACAAGATACACTGAAGCTTTCTTT. Translated: CTSSPTRYTEAFF.

The V gene is TRBV4-1, the J gene TRBJ2-6; 8 bases map to TRBD1. With V trimmed by 3 bases and J by 5 bases, 15 bases remained unmatched. This CDR3 is 19 amino acids long. Germline-derived CDR1 and CDR2 are MGHRA and YSYEKL. The CDR3 loop is CASSQVRTGIPPWANVLTF. The CDR3 region has the DNA TGCGCCAGCAGCCAGGTCAGGACAGGGATTCCCCCTTGGGCCAACGTCCTGACTTTC.

As regards this clonotype: One junction end disagrees with the germline gene, perhaps due to a read error. The chain joins TRBV11-3 to TRBJ2-1; D might be TRBD2 (5 bases). CDR1 is SGHNT and CDR2 is YENEEA in the germline V gene. The CDR3 spans 15 residues. CDR3: CASSLDRGTNYEQFF. The DNA for the CDR3 is TGTGCCAGTAGCTTAGATCGGGGAACTAACTATGAGCAATTCTTC.

This clonotype was found a few times. The chain combines TRBV12-3 or TRBV12-4 with TRBJ2-3; 11 bases are a match to TRBD2. With V trimmed by 6 bases and J by 1 base, 6 bases remained unmatched. The CDR3 consists of 16 residues. The CDR3 reads CASSAATSGGTDTQYF. The CDR3 bases are TGTGCCAGCAGCGCCGCGACTAGCGGGGGCACAGATACGCAGTATTTT.

The V and J genes are TRBV28 and TRBJ2-7, with 10 nucleotides matching TRBD2. This CDR3 region has 15 residues. V shed 6 bases, J shed 0 bases, and the junction held 5 bases outside the gene matches. CDR1 and CDR2 (germline): MDHEN, SYDVKM. The CDR3 nucleotides are TGTGCCAGCAGCCCCGGACTAGCGGTCTCCTACGAGCAGTACTTC. Translation: CASSPGLAVSYEQYF.

As concerns this clonotype: The conserved phenylalanine or tryptophan is not found at the CDR3 terminus, so this likely reflects a read error. In DNA, the CDR3 is TGCGCCAGCAGCTTGGGGGGCTCTAGCGTGTACCAAGAGATCCAGTACCTC. Encoded protein: CASSLGGSSVYQEIQYL. V usage is TRBV5-1 and J usage is TRBJ2-5, with D possibly TRBD2 on 6 matching bases. Germline V gene lookup returns CDR1 SGHRS and CDR2 YFSETQ. There are 17 residues in the CDR3.

As for this clonotype: A much larger clonotype is one base distant, so this may be a read error. The chain combines TRBV7-8 with TRBJ2-7, with D hard to call. V was cut by 2 bases and J by 8 bases, with 10 bases left in between. Germline V gene sequence: CDR1 SGHVS, CDR2 FQNEAQ. The CDR3 sequence is 12 residues long. CDR3 amino acids: CASSLPPYKQYF. As DNA, the CDR3 is TGTGCCAGCAGCTTACCCCCTTACAAGCAGTACTTC.

This clonotype was picked up a small number of times. A much larger clone is a single base away; this may be a read error. The genes are TRBV20-1 and TRBJ2-7; 7 bases are a match to TRBD1. The CDR3 totals 12 residues. CDR1 DFQATT and CDR2 SNEGSKA come from the germline V gene (reference sequence). The CDR3 nucleotides are TGCAGTGCTATAGCCAGGGGGAACGAGCACTACTTC. It yields the protein CSAIARGNEHYF.

This clonotype has only a few counts. V is TRBV28 and J is TRBJ1-2, with a weak D call TRBD1 (6 bases). The V gene's germline CDR1 is MDHEN and CDR2 SYDVKM. The CDR3 is made up of 11 amino acids. The V gene lost 8 bases and the J gene lost 7 bases, with 11 bases spanning the gap. The CDR3: CASGGAVGYTF. The CDR3 DNA sequence: TGTGCCAGCGGGGGGGCAGTTGGCTACACCTTC.

This clonotype has a count of ten or more. The genes are TRBV29-1 and TRBJ2-5; D is perhaps TRBD1 (6 bases). V was cut by 3 bases and J by 5 bases, with 13 bases left in between. The germline V gene encodes CDR1 SQVTM and CDR2 ANQGSEA. The CDR3 is 13 residues long. The CDR3 coding sequence is TGCAGCGTTGACAGGGGTGGACGTGAGACCCAGTACTTC. This gives the protein CSVDRGGRETQYF. The complete variable domain, with remaining parts taken from reference TRBV29-1 and TRBJ2-5, reads SAVISQKPSRDICQRGTSLTIQCQVDSQVTMMFWYRQQPGQSLTLIATANQGSEATYESGFVIDKFPISRPNLTFSTLTVSNMSPEDSSIYLCSVDRGGRETQYFGPGTRLLVL.

As to this clonotype: A read error may be the cause here, since a much bigger clone is one base away. The chain links TRBV6-1 to TRBJ2-3; D unresolved. The CDR3 runs 13 residues. Per germline, CDR1 MNHNS and CDR2 SASEGT. Trimming left V 6 bases short and J 2 bases short, with 9 bases between. The CDR3 coding sequence is TGTGCCAGCAGAGACTCATCCACAGATACGCAGTATTTT. It specifies CASRDSSTDTQYF.

A note on this clonotype: A clone one base away is much larger, so this may be a read error. The chain joins TRBV12-3 or TRBV12-4 to TRBJ2-7; 8 bases line up with TRBD2. This CDR3 has 15 amino acids. The CDR3 DNA reads TGTGCCAGCAGTTTTTTTGGCCGGGAGGGCTACGATCAGTACTTC. It encodes CASSFFGREGYDQYF.

This clonotype came up a few times. The J gene is TRBJ2-7, the V gene TRBV30; weak D call: TRBD2 (5 bases). Trimming shortened V by 4 bases and J by 6 bases, and 13 bases separated the two germline ends. The CDR3 length is 12 residues. From germline, CDR1 is GTSNPN and CDR2 SVGIG (reference sequence). This chain's CDR3 is CAWTGGLREQYF. In DNA form, the CDR3 reads TGTGCCTGGACGGGCGGGCTCCGCGAGCAGTACTTC.

This clonotype is classed as medium-sized. The chain couples TRBV11-2 to TRBJ1-1; D gene unclear. The V end was cut by 4 bases, the J end by 5 bases, with 8 bases between. Germline V gene data show CDR1 as SGHAT and CDR2 as FQNNGV. The CDR3 runs to 12 residues. In DNA, the CDR3 is TGTGCCAGCAGCTGGGGTCGAACTGAAGCTTTCTTT. Encoded protein: CASSWGRTEAFF. Complete variable domain (other parts from reference TRBV11-2 and TRBJ1-1): EAGVAQSPRYKIIEKRQSVAFWCNPISGHATLYWYQQILGQGPKLLIQFQNNGVVDDSQLPKDRFSAERLKGVDSTLKIQPAKLEDSAVYLCASSWGRTEAFFGQGTRLTVV.

With respect to this clonotype: A single base separates this from a much larger clone, so it may be a read error. The chain couples TRBV5-4 to TRBJ2-1; D not certain. The CDR3 length is 15 residues. Germline loops: CDR1 SGHNT, CDR2 YYREEE (reference sequence). CDR3 sequence reads: CASSLDVTSYNERFF. DNA for the CDR3: TGTGCCAGCAGCTTGGACGTTACCTCCTACAATGAGCGGTTCTTC.

In regard to this clonotype: One junction end disagrees with the germline gene, perhaps due to a read error. This chain uses TRBV11-2 with TRBJ2-7; possibly TRBD2 for D (5 bases). The germline V gene has CDR1 SGHAT and CDR2 FQNNGV. CDR3 length: 16 amino acids. The CDR3 sequence: CASSNAGTSGLREHYF. The DNA of the CDR3 is TGTGCCAGCAGCAACGCCGGCACTAGTGGTCTGAGGGAGCATTACTTC.

To note about this clonotype: A much larger clone sits a single nucleotide away, making a read error possible. This is likely a read error, given that the CDR3 carries no conserved phenylalanine or tryptophan at its end. The V call is TRBV6-5, the J call TRBJ2-3; D unclear. CDR1 and CDR2 (germline): MNHEY, SVGAGI. CDR3 length equals 13 residues. Trimming cost V 6 bases and J 2 bases, with 9 bases left between them. This CDR3 reads CASRRRPTDTQYL. DNA of the CDR3: TGTGCCAGCAGACGAAGACCCACAGATACGCAGTATTTA.

This clonotype appeared many times. V gene TRBV28 combines with J gene TRBJ2-1; TRBD2 agrees at 8 bases. V trimming: 5 bases; J trimming: 7 bases; junction bases outside the gene matches: 7. This CDR3 region has 14 residues. CDR1 is MDHEN, CDR2 SYDVKM, per germline. The CDR3 DNA sequence: TGTGCCAGCAGTAGGGCGGGGGGACGAAATGAGCAGTTCTTC. It yields the protein CASSRAGGRNEQFF.

This clonotype occurred many times. A clone one base away is much larger, so this may be a read error. The rearrangement joins TRBV11-2 to TRBJ2-7; D not certain. From germline, CDR1 is SGHAT and CDR2 FQNNGV. This CDR3 comprises 13 residues. The germline V and J ends were trimmed by 0 bases and 4 bases, with 7 bases remaining between them. DNA for the CDR3: TGTGCCAGCAGCTTAGATCGAGTTTACGAGCAGTACTTC. It translates to CASSLDRVYEQYF. Full variable domain (missing parts from reference TRBV11-2 and TRBJ2-7): EAGVAQSPRYKIIEKRQSVAFWCNPISGHATLYWYQQILGQGPKLLIQFQNNGVVDDSQLPKDRFSAERLKGVDSTLKIQPAKLEDSAVYLCASSLDRVYEQYFGPGTRLTVT.

The genes are TRBV29-1 and TRBJ2-7; possible D gene TRBD1, 6 bases. This CDR3 has 12 amino acids. V was trimmed by 5 bases and J by 1 base, leaving 9 bases between them. CDR1 SQVTM and CDR2 ANQGSEA come from the germline V gene. The CDR3 DNA sequence: TGCAGCGTTACCGGACAGTCCTACGAGCAGTACTTC. Amino acid sequence: CSVTGQSYEQYF.

As for this clonotype: The junction shows a germline mismatch at one end, possibly a read error. CDR3 loop: CASTEADAHSPPHF. DNA for the CDR3: TGTGCCAGCACCGAGGCCGACGCCCATTCACCCCCCCACTTT. This rearrangement joins TRBV11-2 to TRBJ1-6; D uncertain. CDR1 is SGHAT, CDR2 FQNNGV, per germline. The CDR3 is 14 amino acids.